The clone carrying this T cell receptor (beta chain) appeared a single time. Its matching antigen is unknown. The record originates from a study of post-analysis software for immune sequencing data. Study-wide background: Patients with relapsing-remitting, secondary progressive and progressive-relapsing multiple sclerosis courses were all represented.

Study-wide points: Strong co-clustering by F measure was seen for same-batch samples. Among multiple sclerosis patients, normalized Chao1 diversity was significantly below that of controls.

Incorporated into the TCR beta cDNA libraries were unique molecular identifiers, which served to reduce PCR and sequencing biases. TCRdb used MiXCR to reprocess the PCR reads, holding one entry per CDR3 protein. The table includes 650,000 to 850,000 distinct CDR3 sequences, just over 45% detected once. Specimen: blood. The clonotype originates from a girl between 5 and 17 years old with multiple sclerosis.

The CDR3 bases are TGTGCCAGCAGCATACAGGGGACTCAAGAGACCCAGTACTTC. It codes for CASSIQGTQETQYF. The rearrangement uses TRBV7-8 and TRBJ2-5; a weak D match, TRBD1 (7 bases). The V end lost 5 bases, the J end lost 2 bases, and 12 bases lay between the germline ends. CDR1 and CDR2 (germline): SGHVS, FQNEAQ. The length of the CDR3 is 14 residues.